This T cell receptor beta chain appears in the sequencing data of a study of neurological immune-mediated disorders. The cDNA was produced through 5'RACE with 10-nucleotide random UMIs. TCRdb reanalysed the 5' RACE reads using MiXCR and keeps one entry per CDR3 protein. The repertoire has roughly 41,000 distinct CDR3 sequences, over 8.5% of them found once; the top ten carry around 3.9%. Overall study findings and caveats: There were no CDR3 amino acid sequences shared by expanded clones across subjects, a result suggesting private repertoires in all groups.

This clonotype was seen at least ten times. Its cognate antigen is unknown. Time point reported: technical triplicate 1. The CDR3 covers 14 residues. CDR1 is SGHRS, CDR2 YFSETQ, per germline. Trimming at V came to 4 bases and at J to 7 bases, leaving 6 bases not matched to a gene. The chain employs TRBV5-1 and TRBJ1-2, with 11 nucleotides matching TRBD1. The material sequenced was PBMCs. The TCR was taken from a man in his sixties with HTLV-1-associated myelopathy (HAM/TSP). This chain's CDR3 is CASSIGQGASGYTF. CDR3 coding DNA: TGCGCCAGCAGCATTGGACAGGGGGCGAGTGGCTACACCTTC. Supplemented by reference TRBV5-1 and TRBJ1-2, the full variable domain reads KAGVTQTPRYLIKTRGQQVTLSCSPISGHRSVSWYQQTPGQGLQFLFEYFSETQRNKGNFPGRFSGRQFSNSRSEMNVSTLELGDSALYLCASSIGQGASGYTFGSGTRLTVV.